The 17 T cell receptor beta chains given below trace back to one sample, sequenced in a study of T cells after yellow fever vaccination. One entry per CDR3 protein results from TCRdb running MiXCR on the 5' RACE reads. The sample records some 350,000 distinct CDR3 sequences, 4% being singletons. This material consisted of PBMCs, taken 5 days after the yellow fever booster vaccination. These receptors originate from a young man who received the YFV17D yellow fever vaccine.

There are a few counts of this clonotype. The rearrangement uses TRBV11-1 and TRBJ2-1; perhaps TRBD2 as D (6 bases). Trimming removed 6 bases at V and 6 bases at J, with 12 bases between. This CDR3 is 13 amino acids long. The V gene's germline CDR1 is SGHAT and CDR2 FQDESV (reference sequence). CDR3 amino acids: CASRFGEANEQFF. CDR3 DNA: TGTGCCAGCAGGTTCGGGGAGGCCAATGAGCAGTTCTTC.

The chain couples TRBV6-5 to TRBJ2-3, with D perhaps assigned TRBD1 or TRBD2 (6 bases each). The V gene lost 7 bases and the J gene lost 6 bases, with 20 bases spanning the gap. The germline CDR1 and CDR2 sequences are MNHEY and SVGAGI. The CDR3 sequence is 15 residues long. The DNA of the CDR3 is TGTGCCAGCACCCCGATTGGAGGGGGGCTCGATACGCAGTATTTT. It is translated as CASTPIGGGLDTQYF.

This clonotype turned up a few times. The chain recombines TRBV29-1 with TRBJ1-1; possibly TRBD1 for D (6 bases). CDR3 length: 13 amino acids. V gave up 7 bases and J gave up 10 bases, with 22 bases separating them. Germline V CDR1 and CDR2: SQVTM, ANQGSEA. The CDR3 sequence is CSARTASTLIAFF. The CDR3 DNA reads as TGCAGCGCCAGGACAGCTAGTACACTGATAGCTTTCTTT.

In DNA form, the CDR3 reads TGCAGCGTTGGAGGTTGGGGGGCCGGGAACACTGAAGCTTTCTTT. Translating gives CSVGGWGAGNTEAFF. This chain links TRBV29-1 with TRBJ1-1, with a tentative D call TRBD1 (6 bases). The CDR3 runs to 15 residues. Germline CDR1 and CDR2: SQVTM and ANQGSEA. Trimming stripped 4 bases from V and 1 base from J, with 16 bases between.

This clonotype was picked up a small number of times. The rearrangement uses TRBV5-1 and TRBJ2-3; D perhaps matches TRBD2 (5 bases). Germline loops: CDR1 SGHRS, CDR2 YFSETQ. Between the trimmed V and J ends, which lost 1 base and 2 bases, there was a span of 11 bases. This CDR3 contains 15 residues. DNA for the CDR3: TGCGCCAGCAGCTTGCGCCGGGAAGACACAGATACGCAGTATTTT. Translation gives CASSLRREDTDTQYF.

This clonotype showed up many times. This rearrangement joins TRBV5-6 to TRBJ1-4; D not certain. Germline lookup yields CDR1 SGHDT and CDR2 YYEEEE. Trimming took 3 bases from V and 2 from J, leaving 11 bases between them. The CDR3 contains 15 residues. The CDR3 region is CASSWGRLTNEKLFF. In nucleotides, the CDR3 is TGTGCCAGCAGCTGGGGTAGATTGACTAATGAAAAACTGTTTTTT.

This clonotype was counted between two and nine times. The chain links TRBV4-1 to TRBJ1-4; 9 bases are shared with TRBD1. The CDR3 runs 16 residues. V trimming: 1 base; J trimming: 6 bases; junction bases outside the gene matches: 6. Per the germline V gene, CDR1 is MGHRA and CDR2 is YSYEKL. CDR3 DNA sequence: TGCGCCAGCAGCCAAGGTCCCCGGGACAGGGATGAAAAACTGTTTTTT. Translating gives CASSQGPRDRDEKLFF.

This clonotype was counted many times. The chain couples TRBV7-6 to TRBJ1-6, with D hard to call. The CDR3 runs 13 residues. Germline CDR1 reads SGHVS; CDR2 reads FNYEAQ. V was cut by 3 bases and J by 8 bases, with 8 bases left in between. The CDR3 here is CASSFGTDSPLHF. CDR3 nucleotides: TGTGCCAGCAGCTTTGGCACTGATTCACCCCTCCACTTT.

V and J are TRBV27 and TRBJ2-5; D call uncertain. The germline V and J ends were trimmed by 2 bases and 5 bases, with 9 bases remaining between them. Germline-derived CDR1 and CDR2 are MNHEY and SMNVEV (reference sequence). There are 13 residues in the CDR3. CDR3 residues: CASSLNPWETQYF. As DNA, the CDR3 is TGTGCCAGCAGTTTAAACCCTTGGGAGACCCAGTACTTC.

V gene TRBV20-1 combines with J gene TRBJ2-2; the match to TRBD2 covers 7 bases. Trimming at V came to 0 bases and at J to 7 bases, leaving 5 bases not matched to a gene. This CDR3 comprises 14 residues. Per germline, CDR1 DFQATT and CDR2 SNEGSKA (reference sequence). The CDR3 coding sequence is TGCAGTGCTAGAGATTGGGGGGGTCACGGGGAGCTGTTTTTT. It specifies CSARDWGGHGELFF.

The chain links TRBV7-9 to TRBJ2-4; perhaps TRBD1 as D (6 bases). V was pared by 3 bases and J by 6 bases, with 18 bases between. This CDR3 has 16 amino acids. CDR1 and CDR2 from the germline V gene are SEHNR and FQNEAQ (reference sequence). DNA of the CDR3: TGTGCCAGCAGCTTTGCCTCCGGGACACGGGTAAACATTCAGTACTTC. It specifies CASSFASGTRVNIQYF.

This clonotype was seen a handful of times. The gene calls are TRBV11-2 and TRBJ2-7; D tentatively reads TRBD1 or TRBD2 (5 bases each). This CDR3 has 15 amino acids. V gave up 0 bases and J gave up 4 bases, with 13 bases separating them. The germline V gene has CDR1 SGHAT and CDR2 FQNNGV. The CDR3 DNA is TGTGCCAGCAGCTTAGACCGCTGGGACGGGTACGAGCAGTACGTC. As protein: CASSLDRWDGYEQYV.

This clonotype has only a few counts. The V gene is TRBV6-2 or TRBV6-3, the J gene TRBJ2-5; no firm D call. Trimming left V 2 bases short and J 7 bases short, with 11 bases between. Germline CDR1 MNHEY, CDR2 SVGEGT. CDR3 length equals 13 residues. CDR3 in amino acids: CASSYPTLWTQYF. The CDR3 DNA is TGTGCCAGCAGTTACCCCACCCTGTGGACCCAGTACTTC.

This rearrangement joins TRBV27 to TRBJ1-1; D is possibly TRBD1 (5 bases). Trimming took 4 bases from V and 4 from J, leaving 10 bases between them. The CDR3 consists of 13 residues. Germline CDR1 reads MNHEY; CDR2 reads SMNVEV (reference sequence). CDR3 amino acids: CASSSRVGTEAFF. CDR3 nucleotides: TGTGCCAGCAGTTCCAGGGTAGGCACTGAAGCTTTCTTT.

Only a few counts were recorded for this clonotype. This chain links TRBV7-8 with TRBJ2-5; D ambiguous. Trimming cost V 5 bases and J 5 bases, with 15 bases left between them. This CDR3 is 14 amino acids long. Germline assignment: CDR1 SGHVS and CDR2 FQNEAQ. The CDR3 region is CASSPFYGDETQYF. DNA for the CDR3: TGTGCCAGCAGCCCCTTTTATGGGGATGAGACCCAGTACTTC.

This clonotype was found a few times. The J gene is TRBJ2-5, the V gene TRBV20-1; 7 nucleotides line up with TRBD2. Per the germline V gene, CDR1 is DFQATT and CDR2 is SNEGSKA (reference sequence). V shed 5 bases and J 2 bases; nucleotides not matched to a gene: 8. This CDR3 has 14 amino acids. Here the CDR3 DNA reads TGCAGTGCTCCGGTGGCGGGAGTTCAAGAGACCCAGTACTTC. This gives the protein CSAPVAGVQETQYF.

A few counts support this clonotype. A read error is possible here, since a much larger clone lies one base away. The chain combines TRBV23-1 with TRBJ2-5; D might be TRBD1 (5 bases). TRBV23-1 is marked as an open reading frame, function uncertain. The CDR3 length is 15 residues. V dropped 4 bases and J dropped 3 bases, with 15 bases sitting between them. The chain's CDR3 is CASSLAGLTKETQYF. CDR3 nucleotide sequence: TGCGCCAGCAGTCTGGCAGGGCTTACTAAAGAGACCCAGTACTTC.